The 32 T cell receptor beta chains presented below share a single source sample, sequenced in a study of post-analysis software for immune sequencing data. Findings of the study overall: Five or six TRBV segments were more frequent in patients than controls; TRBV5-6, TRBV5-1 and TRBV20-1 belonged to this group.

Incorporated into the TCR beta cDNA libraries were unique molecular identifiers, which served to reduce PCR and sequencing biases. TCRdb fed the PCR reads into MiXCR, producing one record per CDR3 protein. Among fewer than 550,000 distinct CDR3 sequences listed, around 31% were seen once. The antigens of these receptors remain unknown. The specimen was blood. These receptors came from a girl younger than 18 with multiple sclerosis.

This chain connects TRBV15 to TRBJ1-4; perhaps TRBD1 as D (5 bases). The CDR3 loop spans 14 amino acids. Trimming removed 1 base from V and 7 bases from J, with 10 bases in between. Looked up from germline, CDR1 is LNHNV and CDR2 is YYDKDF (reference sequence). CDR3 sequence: CATSRGAGREKLFF. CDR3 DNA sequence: TGTGCCACCAGCAGAGGGGCGGGGCGTGAAAAACTGTTTTTT.

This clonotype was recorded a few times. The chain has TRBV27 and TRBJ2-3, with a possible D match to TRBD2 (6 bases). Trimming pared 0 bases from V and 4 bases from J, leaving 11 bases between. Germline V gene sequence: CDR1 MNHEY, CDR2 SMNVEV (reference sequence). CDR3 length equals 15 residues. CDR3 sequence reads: CASSLSGREADTQYF. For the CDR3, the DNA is TGTGCCAGCAGTTTATCAGGCAGGGAGGCAGATACGCAGTATTTT.

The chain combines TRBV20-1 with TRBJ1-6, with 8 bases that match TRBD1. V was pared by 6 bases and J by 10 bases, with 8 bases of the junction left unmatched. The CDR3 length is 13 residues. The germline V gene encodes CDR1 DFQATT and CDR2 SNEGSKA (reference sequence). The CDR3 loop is CSAVGQGVSPLHF. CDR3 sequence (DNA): TGCAGTGCCGTCGGACAGGGCGTATCACCCCTCCACTTT.

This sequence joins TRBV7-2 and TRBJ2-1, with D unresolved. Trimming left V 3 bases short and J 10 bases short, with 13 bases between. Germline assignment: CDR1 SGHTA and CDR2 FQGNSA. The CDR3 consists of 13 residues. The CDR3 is CASSFGVTLEQFF. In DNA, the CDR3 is TGTGCCAGCAGCTTTGGGGTGACCCTCGAGCAGTTCTTC.

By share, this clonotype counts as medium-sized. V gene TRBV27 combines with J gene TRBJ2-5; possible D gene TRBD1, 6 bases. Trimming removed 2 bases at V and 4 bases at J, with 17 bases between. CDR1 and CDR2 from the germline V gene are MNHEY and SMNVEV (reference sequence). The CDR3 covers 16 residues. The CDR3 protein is CASSLGSGAVGETQYF. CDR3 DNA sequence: TGTGCCAGCAGTTTAGGGTCAGGGGCCGTGGGAGAGACCCAGTACTTC.

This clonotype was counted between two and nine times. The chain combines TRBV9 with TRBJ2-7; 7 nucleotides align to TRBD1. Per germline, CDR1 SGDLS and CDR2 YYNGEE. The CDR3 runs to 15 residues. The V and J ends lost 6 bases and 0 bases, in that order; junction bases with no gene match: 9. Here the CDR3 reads CASTPTGASSYEQYF. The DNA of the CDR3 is TGTGCCAGCACCCCAACAGGGGCCAGCTCCTACGAGCAGTACTTC.

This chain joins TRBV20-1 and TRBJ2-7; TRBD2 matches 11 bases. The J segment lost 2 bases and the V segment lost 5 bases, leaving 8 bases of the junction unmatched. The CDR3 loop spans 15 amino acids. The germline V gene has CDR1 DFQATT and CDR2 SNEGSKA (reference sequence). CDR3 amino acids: CSAPGLAAAAYEQYF. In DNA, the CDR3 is TGCAGTGCTCCGGGACTAGCGGCTGCTGCCTACGAGCAGTACTTC.

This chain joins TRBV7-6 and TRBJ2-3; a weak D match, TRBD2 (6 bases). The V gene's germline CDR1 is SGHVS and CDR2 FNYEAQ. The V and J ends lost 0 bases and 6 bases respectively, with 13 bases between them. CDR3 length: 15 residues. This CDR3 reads CASSLAGGASDTQYF. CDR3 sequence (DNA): TGTGCCAGCAGCTTAGCTGGCGGGGCTTCGGATACGCAGTATTTT.

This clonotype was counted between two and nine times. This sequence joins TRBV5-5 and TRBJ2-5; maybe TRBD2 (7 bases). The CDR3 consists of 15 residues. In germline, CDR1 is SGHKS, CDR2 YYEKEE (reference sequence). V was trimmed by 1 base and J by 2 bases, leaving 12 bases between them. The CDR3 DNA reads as TGTGCCAGCAGCTTGCCGCGGGGGCCTCAAGAGACCCAGTACTTC. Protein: CASSLPRGPQETQYF.

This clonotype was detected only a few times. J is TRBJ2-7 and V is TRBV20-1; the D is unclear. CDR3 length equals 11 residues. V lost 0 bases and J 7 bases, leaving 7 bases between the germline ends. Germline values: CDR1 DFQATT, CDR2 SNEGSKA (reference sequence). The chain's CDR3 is CSARDHLEQYF. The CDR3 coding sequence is TGCAGTGCTAGAGATCACCTAGAGCAGTACTTC.

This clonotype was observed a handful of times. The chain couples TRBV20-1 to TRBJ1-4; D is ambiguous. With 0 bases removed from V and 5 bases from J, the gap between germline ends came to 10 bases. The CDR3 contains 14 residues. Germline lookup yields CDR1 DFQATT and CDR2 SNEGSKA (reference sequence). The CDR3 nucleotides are TGCAGTGCTAGAGAGAGTAGAGGGAATGAAAAACTGTTTTTT. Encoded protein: CSARESRGNEKLFF.

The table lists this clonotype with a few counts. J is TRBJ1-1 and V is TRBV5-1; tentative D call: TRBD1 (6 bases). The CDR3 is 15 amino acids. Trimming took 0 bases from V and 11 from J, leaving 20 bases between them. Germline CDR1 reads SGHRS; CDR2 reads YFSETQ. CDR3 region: CASSLVGQTTETAFF. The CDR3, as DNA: TGCGCCAGCAGCTTGGTAGGACAGACAACGGAGACCGCTTTCTTT. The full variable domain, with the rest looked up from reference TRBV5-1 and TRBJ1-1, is KAGVTQTPRYLIKTRGQQVTLSCSPISGHRSVSWYQQTPGQGLQFLFEYFSETQRNKGNFPGRFSGRQFSNSRSEMNVSTLELGDSALYLCASSLVGQTTETAFFGQGTRLTVV.

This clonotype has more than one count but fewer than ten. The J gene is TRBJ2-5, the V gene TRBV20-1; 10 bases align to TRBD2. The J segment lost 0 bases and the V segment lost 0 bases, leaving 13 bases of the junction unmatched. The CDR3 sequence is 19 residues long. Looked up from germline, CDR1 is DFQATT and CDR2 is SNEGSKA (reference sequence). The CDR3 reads CSARDLEDSGGPYQETQYF. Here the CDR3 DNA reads TGCAGTGCTAGAGATTTAGAAGATAGCGGGGGGCCGTACCAAGAGACCCAGTACTTC.

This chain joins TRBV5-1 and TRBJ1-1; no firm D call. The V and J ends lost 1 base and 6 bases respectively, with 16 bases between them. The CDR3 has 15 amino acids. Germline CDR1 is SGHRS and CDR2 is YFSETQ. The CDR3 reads CASSLRQQVVSEAFF. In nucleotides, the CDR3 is TGCGCCAGCAGCTTGCGGCAGCAGGTCGTCTCTGAAGCTTTCTTT.

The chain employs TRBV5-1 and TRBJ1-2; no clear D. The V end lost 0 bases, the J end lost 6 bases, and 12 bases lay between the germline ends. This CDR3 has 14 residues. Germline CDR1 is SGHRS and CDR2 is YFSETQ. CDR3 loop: CASSLDRRTDGYTF. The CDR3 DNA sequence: TGCGCCAGCAGCTTGGATCGGCGGACGGATGGCTACACCTTC.

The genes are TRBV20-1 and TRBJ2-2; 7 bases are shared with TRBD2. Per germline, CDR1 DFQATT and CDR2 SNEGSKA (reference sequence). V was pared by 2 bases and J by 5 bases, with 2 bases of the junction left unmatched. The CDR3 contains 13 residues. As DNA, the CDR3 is TGCAGTGCTAGAATAGCGGGTACCGGGGAGCTGTTTTTT. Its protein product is CSARIAGTGELFF.

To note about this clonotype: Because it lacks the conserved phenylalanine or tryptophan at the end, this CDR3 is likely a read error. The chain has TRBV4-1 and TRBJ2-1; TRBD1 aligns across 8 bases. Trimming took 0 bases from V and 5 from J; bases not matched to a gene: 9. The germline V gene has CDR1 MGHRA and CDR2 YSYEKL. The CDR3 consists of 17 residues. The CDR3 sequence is CASSQDGPQGVDNEQFS. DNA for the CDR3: TGCGCCAGCAGCCAAGATGGCCCACAGGGGGTCGACAATGAGCAGTTCTCC.

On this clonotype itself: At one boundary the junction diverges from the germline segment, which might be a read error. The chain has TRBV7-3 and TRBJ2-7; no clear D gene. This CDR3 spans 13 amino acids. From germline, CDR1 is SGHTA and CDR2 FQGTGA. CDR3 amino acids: CASILNHELEQYF. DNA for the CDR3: TGTGCCAGCATCTTAAACCACGAGCTGGAGCAGTACTTC. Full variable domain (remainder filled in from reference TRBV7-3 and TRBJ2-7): GAGVSQTPSNKVTEKGKYVELRCDPISGHTALYWYRQSLGQGPEFLIYFQGTGAADDSGLPNDRFFAVRPEGSVSTLKIQRTERGDSAVYLCASILNHELEQYFGPGTRLTVT.

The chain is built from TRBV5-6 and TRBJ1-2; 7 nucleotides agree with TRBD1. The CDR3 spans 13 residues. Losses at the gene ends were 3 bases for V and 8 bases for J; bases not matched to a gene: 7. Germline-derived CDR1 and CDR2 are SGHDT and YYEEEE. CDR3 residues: CASSWGQNGGYTF. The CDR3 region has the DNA TGTGCCAGCAGCTGGGGACAGAACGGGGGCTACACCTTC. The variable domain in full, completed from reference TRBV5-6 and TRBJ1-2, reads DAGVTQSPTHLIKTRGQQVTLRCSPKSGHDTVSWYQQALGQGPQFIFQYYEEEERQRGNFPDRFSGHQFPNYSSELNVNALLLGDSALYLCASSWGQNGGYTFGSGTRLTVV.

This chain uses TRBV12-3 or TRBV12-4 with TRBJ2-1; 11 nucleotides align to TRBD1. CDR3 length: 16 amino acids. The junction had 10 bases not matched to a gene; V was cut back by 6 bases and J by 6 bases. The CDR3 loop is CASSPLGQGAFNEQFF. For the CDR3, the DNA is TGTGCCAGCAGCCCACTCGGACAGGGGGCTTTCAATGAGCAGTTCTTC.

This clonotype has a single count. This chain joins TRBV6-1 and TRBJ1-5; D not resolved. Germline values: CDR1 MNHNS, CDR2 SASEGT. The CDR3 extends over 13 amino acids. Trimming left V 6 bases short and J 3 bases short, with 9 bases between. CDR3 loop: CASRDIFNQPQHF. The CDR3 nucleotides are TGTGCCAGCAGAGACATTTTCAATCAGCCCCAGCATTTT.

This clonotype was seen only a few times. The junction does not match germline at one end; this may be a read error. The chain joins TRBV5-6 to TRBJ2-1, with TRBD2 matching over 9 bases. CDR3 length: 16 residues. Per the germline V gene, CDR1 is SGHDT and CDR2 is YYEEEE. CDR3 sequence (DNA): TGTGCCAGCAGCTTGGCCGGGACTAGCCTCAACAATGGGCAGTTCTTC. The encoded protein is CASSLAGTSLNNGQFF.

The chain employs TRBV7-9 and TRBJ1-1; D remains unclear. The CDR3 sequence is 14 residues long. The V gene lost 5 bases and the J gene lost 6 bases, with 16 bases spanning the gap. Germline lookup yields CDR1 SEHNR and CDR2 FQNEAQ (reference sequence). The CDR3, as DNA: TGTGCCAGCAGCCCGGGGTGGGCTCCCGCTGAAGCTTTCTTT. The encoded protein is CASSPGWAPAEAFF.

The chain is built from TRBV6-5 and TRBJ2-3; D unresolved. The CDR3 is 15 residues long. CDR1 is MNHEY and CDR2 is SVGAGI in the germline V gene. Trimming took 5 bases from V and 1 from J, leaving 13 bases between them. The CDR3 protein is CASSLTSPGTDTQYF. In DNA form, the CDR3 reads TGTGCCAGCAGTCTCACTTCACCAGGCACAGATACGCAGTATTTT.

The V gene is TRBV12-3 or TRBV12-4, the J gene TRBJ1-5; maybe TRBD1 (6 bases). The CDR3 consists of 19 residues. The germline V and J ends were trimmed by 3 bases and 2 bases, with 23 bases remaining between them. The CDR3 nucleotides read TGTGCCAGCAGTTTGGGGTCTAGTACAGGGCCGACCCGCAATCAGCCCCAGCATTTT. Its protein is CASSLGSSTGPTRNQPQHF.

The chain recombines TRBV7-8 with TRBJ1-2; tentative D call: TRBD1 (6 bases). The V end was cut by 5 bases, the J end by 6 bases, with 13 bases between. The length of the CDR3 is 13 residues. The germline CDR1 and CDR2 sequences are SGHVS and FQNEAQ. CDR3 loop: CASSLPGADGYTF. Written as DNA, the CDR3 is TGTGCCAGCAGCCTCCCAGGGGCAGATGGCTACACCTTC.

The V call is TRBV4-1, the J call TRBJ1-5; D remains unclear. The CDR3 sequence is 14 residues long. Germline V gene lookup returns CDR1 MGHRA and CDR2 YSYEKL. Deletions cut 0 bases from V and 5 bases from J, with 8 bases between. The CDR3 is CASSQEPGHQPQHF. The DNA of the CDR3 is TGCGCCAGCAGCCAAGAACCCGGGCATCAGCCCCAGCATTTT.

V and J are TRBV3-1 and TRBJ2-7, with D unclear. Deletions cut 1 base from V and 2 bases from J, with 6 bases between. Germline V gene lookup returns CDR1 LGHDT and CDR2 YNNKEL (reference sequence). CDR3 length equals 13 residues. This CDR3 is CASSQAIAYEQYF. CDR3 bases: TGTGCCAGCAGCCAAGCTATCGCCTACGAGCAGTACTTC.

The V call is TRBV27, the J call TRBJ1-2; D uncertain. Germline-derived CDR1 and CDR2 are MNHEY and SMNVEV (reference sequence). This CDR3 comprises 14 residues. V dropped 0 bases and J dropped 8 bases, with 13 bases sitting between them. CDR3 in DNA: TGTGCCAGCAGTTTATCGGGCCCCGGGGTCGGCTACACCTTC. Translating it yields CASSLSGPGVGYTF.

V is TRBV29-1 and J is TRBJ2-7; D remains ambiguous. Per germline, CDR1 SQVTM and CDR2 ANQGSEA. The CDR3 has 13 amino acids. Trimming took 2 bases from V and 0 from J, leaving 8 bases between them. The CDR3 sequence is CSVEINSSYEQYF. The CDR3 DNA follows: TGCAGCGTTGAAATTAACAGCTCCTACGAGCAGTACTTC.

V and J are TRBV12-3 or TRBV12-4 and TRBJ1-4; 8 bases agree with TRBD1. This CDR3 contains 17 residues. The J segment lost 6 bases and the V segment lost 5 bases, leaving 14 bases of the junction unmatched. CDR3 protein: CASSTTFRTGLHEKLFF. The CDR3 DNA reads TGTGCCAGCAGTACCACCTTTCGGACAGGGCTGCATGAAAAACTGTTTTTT.

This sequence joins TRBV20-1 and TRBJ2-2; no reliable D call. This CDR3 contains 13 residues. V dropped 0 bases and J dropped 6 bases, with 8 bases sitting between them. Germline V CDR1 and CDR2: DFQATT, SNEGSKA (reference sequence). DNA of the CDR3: TGCAGTGCTAGAGATCCAAGGGCCGGGGAGCTGTTTTTT. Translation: CSARDPRAGELFF.